These T cell receptor beta chains were read from a single sample in a study of blood T cell repertoires in COVID-19. The assay was immunoSEQ multiplex PCR, and TCRdb's table has in-frame clones only and misses some. The data show a few hundred thousand clones, with around 90% seen just once and approximately 5.4% held by the top ten. The sample comprised PBMCs or T cells enriched from blood (not recorded which). Every receptor here comes from a woman between 25 and 40 years old who had recovered from COVID-19. The CDR3 runs from the conserved cysteine through the conserved F or W. Each record gives: V gene, clone size, D gene, J gene, CDR3 DNA, CDR3 protein. The D gene is left open where the match is weak. Size is stated for part of the rows, as once, few or many counts, or as a class when the clone is expanded.

>TRBV10-1|few|TRBD1|TRBJ1-1
TGCGCCAGCAGTGAGGGGACAGGGGGCTCCTTGAACACTGAAGCTTTCTTT
CASSEGTGGSLNTEAFF
>TRBV6-5|NA|TRBD1|TRBJ2-5
TGTGCCAGCAGTCAAAACAGGGGACAAGAGACCCAGTACTTC
CASSQNRGQETQYF
>TRBV2|NA|NA|TRBJ1-5
TGTGCCAGCAGGGGTCCAGTGGAGAGGCAGCCCCAGCATTTT
CASRGPVERQPQHF
>TRBV29-1|few|NA|TRBJ2-1
TGCAGCGAGACCATCGGGGGACGCTCTGGGAATGAGCAGTTCTTC
CSETIGGRSGNEQFF
>TRBV6-1|NA|NA|TRBJ1-3
TGTGCCAGCAGTGAATTGGGCAGCTCCCGTGGAAACACCATATATTTT
CASSELGSSRGNTIYF
>TRBV5-1|NA|NA|TRBJ1-1
TGCGCCAGCAGCTCGTCCAGGGCGACGAACACTGAAGCTTTCTTT
CASSSSRATNTEAFF
>TRBV18|NA|NA|TRBJ2-1
TGTGCCAGCTCACCTGAGGGGGGGCGAGGAAATGAGCAGTTCTTC
CASSPEGGRGNEQFF
>TRBV10-3|NA|NA|TRBJ1-1
TGTGCCATCCGTGGCCAAGACTTTGGTGAAGCTTTCTTT
CAIRGQDFGEAFF
>TRBV3-1/TRBV3-2|NA|TRBD1|TRBJ1-4
TGTGCCAGCAGGCGCCTCGCGGGACAGGGGAACGAAAAACTGTTTTTT
CASRRLAGQGNEKLFF
>TRBV5-1|NA|TRBD1|TRBJ1-6
TGCGCCAGCAGATCGGGCCGGGACAGGGGTTCGGGGTCCTATAATTCACCCCTCCACTTT
CASRSGRDRGSGSYNSPLHF
>TRBV20-1|NA|NA|TRBJ2-7
TGCAGTGCTGGAGAACCGGGAGAGCAGTACTTC
CSAGEPGEQYF
>TRBV27|NA|TRBD1|TRBJ2-7
TGTGCCAGCAGTACAGGGGGCCCTTACGAGCAGTACTTC
CASSTGGPYEQYF
>TRBV7-9|NA|NA|TRBJ1-2
TGTGCCAGCAGCCACCGGGACATGGATGGCTACACCTTC
CASSHRDMDGYTF
>TRBV3-1/TRBV3-2|NA|TRBD2|TRBJ2-3
TGTGCCAGCAGCCACGGACTAGCGGGGGGTAGCACAGATACGCAGTATTTT
CASSHGLAGGSTDTQYF
>TRBV14|NA|NA|TRBJ1-1
TGTGCCAGCAGCCAAGGGGCGACCCCGAACACTGAAGCTTTCTTT
CASSQGATPNTEAFF
>TRBV14|NA|TRBD1|TRBJ2-7
TGTGCCAGCAGCTTAGGACAGGGCACCTACGAGCAGTACTTC
CASSLGQGTYEQYF
>TRBV12-3/TRBV12-4|NA|TRBD1|TRBJ1-1
TGTGCCAGCAGCTGGACAGGGGAAGCTTTCTTT
CASSWTGEAFF
>TRBV3-1/TRBV3-2|NA|TRBD1|TRBJ1-4
TGTGCCAGCAGCCAAGATCCCCCGCTGACAGGGGCCGCTTCAACTAATGAAAAACTGTTTTTT
CASSQDPPLTGAASTNEKLFF
>TRBV30|NA|NA|TRBJ2-7
TGTGCCTGGAGTGGGGGCTCGGGCAGCTCCTACGAGCAGTACTTC
CAWSGGSGSSYEQYF
>TRBV7-9|NA|NA|TRBJ2-1
TGTGCCAGCAGCTTAGTCGTCGGCGGCTCCTACAATGAGCAGTTCTTC
CASSLVVGGSYNEQFF
>TRBV9|NA|TRBD1|TRBJ2-1
TGTGCCAGCAGCGTAGCCGGCAGGGGGAATGAGCAGTTCTTC
CASSVAGRGNEQFF
>TRBV4-1|NA|NA|TRBJ1-1
TGCGCCAGCAGCCCCCAGGGGTTAAACACTGAAGCTTTCTTT
CASSPQGLNTEAFF
>TRBV3-1/TRBV3-2|NA|TRBD2|TRBJ2-1
TGTGCCAGCAGCCAAGCGGCCCTAGCGGGGGGGGAGCAGTTCTTC
CASSQAALAGGEQFF
>TRBV3-1/TRBV3-2|few|NA|TRBJ1-1
TGTGCCAGCAGCCGGAGGGCCCTTGGGAACACTGAAGCTTTCTTT
CASSRRALGNTEAFF
>TRBV10-2|NA|NA|TRBJ1-1
TGCGCCAGCAGTGATCTTCAGAATGAAGCTTTCTTT
CASSDLQNEAFF
>TRBV19|NA|TRBD1|TRBJ2-7
TGTGCCAGTAGTAAGGACAGGGTCGCCTACGAGCAGTACTTC
CASSKDRVAYEQYF
>TRBV27|NA|NA|TRBJ1-6
TGTGCCAGCAGTTTCCGTTTAGAGAGCTCCTATAATTCACCCCTCCACTTT
CASSFRLESSYNSPLHF